A single sample is the source of the 14 T cell receptor beta chains below, sequenced in a study of CD8 T cells in Susac syndrome. After extraction with the RNeasy kit, about 0.45 to 1 ug of the RNA was reverse transcribed using random hexamers. TCRdb re-called the immunoSEQ multiplex PCR reads through MiXCR, storing one row per CDR3 protein. The data show roughly 120,000 distinct CDR3 sequences, 90% to 96% seen once. Sequencing used CD4+ T cells from PBMCs. These receptor sequences come from a human donor in good health.

This rearrangement joins TRBV7-2 to TRBJ2-3; D gene uncertain. Trimming took 0 bases from V and 6 from J, leaving 10 bases between them. This CDR3 region has 14 residues. The germline CDR1 and CDR2 sequences are SGHTA and FQGNSA. The CDR3 coding sequence is TGTGCCAGCAGCTTAGCGCCCCGGGCTGATACGCAGTATTTT. Encoded protein: CASSLAPRADTQYF.

V gene TRBV7-9 combines with J gene TRBJ2-1; no reliable D call. This CDR3 spans 13 amino acids. V lost 3 bases and J lost 5, with 8 bases in between. CDR1 is SEHNR and CDR2 is FQNEAQ in the germline V gene (reference sequence). CDR3 nucleotides: TGTGCCAGCAGCTTTAGTCAAGACAATGAGCAGTTCTTC. Amino acid sequence: CASSFSQDNEQFF.

The chain has TRBV19 and TRBJ1-1; the D is unclear. Trimming pared 4 bases from V and 1 base from J, leaving 10 bases between. Germline V gives CDR1 LNHDA, CDR2 SQIVND (reference sequence). This CDR3 is 14 amino acids long. The CDR3 reads CASSTPGGNTEAFF. The CDR3 bases are TGTGCCAGTAGTACCCCTGGCGGGAACACTGAAGCTTTCTTT. Combining the CDR3 with reference TRBV19 and TRBJ1-1 gives the whole variable domain DGGITQSPKYLFRKEGQNVTLSCEQNLNHDAMYWYRQDPGQGLRLIYYSQIVNDFQKGDIAEGYSVSREKKESFPLTVTSAQKNPTAFYLCASSTPGGNTEAFFGQGTRLTVV.

The rearrangement joins TRBV7-6 to TRBJ1-2, with 7 bases that match TRBD1. Germline V gene data show CDR1 as SGHVS and CDR2 as FNYEAQ. V was pared by 5 bases and J by 8 bases, with 17 bases of the junction left unmatched. This CDR3 is built from 16 residues. The CDR3 nucleotides are TGTGCCAGCAGCCCCGGAAACAGGGGTCGTTGGAAGGGCTACACCTTC. Translated, it gives CASSPGNRGRWKGYTF. The full variable domain, rest sourced from reference TRBV7-6 and TRBJ1-2, is GAGVSQSPRYKVTKRGQDVALRCDPISGHVSLYWYRQALGQGPEFLTYFNYEAQQDKSGLPNDRFSAERPEGSISTLTIQRTEQRDSAMYRCASSPGNRGRWKGYTFGSGTRLTVV.

Only one count was recorded for this clonotype. The CDR3 sequence is CASSMIDRGPGNTIYF. In DNA, the CDR3 is TGTGCCAGTAGTATGATCGACAGGGGGCCTGGAAACACCATATATTTT. J is TRBJ1-3 and V is TRBV19; TRBD1 matches at 10 bases. J was trimmed by 2 bases and V by 3 bases; bases with no gene match: 4. This CDR3 is 16 amino acids long. Germline assignment: CDR1 LNHDA and CDR2 SQIVND (reference sequence).

The DNA for the CDR3 is TGTGCCAGTAGGAGGGGGGCATCGAACACTGAAGCTTTCTTT. It translates to CASRRGASNTEAFF. The genes are TRBV19 and TRBJ1-1; D perhaps matches TRBD1 (6 bases). This CDR3 has 14 residues. Per the germline V gene, CDR1 is LNHDA and CDR2 is SQIVND (reference sequence). Trimming left V 6 bases short and J 1 base short, with 12 bases between.

This clonotype was picked up one time. V gene TRBV20-1 combines with J gene TRBJ2-5; possible D gene TRBD2, 5 bases. The V end was cut by 5 bases, the J end by 5 bases, with 30 bases between. The CDR3 totals 18 residues. CDR1 and CDR2 from the germline V gene are DFQATT and SNEGSKA (reference sequence). CDR3 sequence: CSAFPTVGGGSPVETQYF. CDR3 nucleotides: TGCAGTGCTTTCCCCACCGTGGGTGGAGGCTCCCCAGTGGAGACCCAGTACTTC.

The chain combines TRBV14 with TRBJ2-3; possibly TRBD1 for D (6 bases). Deletions cut 6 bases from V and 7 bases from J, with 14 bases between. Germline lookup yields CDR1 SGHDN and CDR2 FVKESK. The CDR3 totals 13 residues. The CDR3 DNA sequence: TGTGCCAGCAGAGCAAAAGGGGGACATACGCAGTATTTT. Its translation is CASRAKGGHTQYF.

This chain links TRBV2 with TRBJ1-2; possible D gene TRBD1, 5 bases. The CDR3 extends over 15 amino acids. Between the trimmed V and J ends, which lost 7 bases and 5 bases, there was a span of 20 bases. Per germline, CDR1 SNHLY and CDR2 FYNNEI. Here the CDR3 reads CASIAVGDREYGYTF. The CDR3 region has the DNA TGTGCCAGCATCGCTGTTGGGGACCGAGAGTATGGCTACACCTTC.

The chain couples TRBV4-1 to TRBJ2-7; 8 bases line up with TRBD1. CDR3 length: 17 residues. V lost 2 bases to trimming and J lost 2 bases; unmatched junction nucleotides: 11. In germline, CDR1 is MGHRA, CDR2 YSYEKL. The CDR3 loop is CASSQTPPGQETYEQYF. The CDR3, as DNA: TGCGCCAGCAGCCAAACACCTCCGGGACAGGAAACCTACGAGCAGTACTTC.

This sequence joins TRBV3-1 and TRBJ1-1; D might be TRBD1 (5 bases). The CDR3 length is 14 residues. Germline values: CDR1 LGHDT, CDR2 YNNKEL (reference sequence). Trimming pared 5 bases from V and 8 bases from J, leaving 18 bases between. For the CDR3, the DNA is TGTGCCAGCAGCGCAAGAAGGGGTGCGTCGGAAGCTTTCTTT. Its translation: CASSARRGASEAFF.

This clonotype appeared a single time. This chain uses TRBV20-1 with TRBJ2-7, with 9 bases fitting TRBD2. The length of the CDR3 is 14 residues. Looked up from germline, CDR1 is DFQATT and CDR2 is SNEGSKA (reference sequence). With 3 bases clipped from V and 2 bases from J, the junction kept 5 bases outside the gene matches. The CDR3 here is CSASRAGGAYEQYF. In nucleotides, the CDR3 is TGCAGTGCTAGTAGAGCGGGGGGCGCCTACGAGCAGTACTTC.

V usage is TRBV28 and J usage is TRBJ2-2; D unclear. Trimming took off 3 bases at V and 1 base at J, with 15 bases between the two ends. Germline V gene data show CDR1 as MDHEN and CDR2 as SYDVKM. The CDR3 is 17 residues long. The DNA of the CDR3 is TGTGCCAGCAGTTTCGGCGGTATCTTTTTGAACACCGGGGAGCTGTTTTTT. Protein product: CASSFGGIFLNTGELFF.

The chain links TRBV29-1 to TRBJ2-5, with D possibly being TRBD1 (5 bases). Germline loops: CDR1 SQVTM, CDR2 ANQGSEA. V lost 8 bases and J lost 4, with 20 bases in between. The CDR3 has 14 amino acids. CDR3 loop: CSTRAGETGETQYF. The CDR3 DNA reads TGCAGCACCCGAGCCGGAGAAACAGGAGAGACCCAGTACTTC.